The present TCR beta chain was sequenced within a study of Graves' ophthalmopathy and Graves' hyperthyroidism. Findings and caveats of the study: The model predicted ophthalmopathy progression with more than 70% sensitivity and around 72% specificity.

V shed 2 bases and J shed 2 bases, with 7 bases lying between them. CDR1 and CDR2 from the germline V gene are SGHVS and FQNEAQ. The CDR3 contains 15 residues. In the case of this clonotype: The antigen is not known.

The sequenced template was RNA, covering the TCR beta CDR3 region. The library came from an HTBI-primed first-round RT-PCR and a second-round multiplex PCR. TCRdb ran MiXCR on the multiplex PCR reads and lists one entry per CDR3 protein. Found here are hundreds of thousands of distinct CDR3 sequences, over 40% of them singletons; the top ten hold more than 2.5%. This TCR was sampled from an adult man with Graves' ophthalmopathy. The sequenced sample was peripheral blood. The rearrangement links TRBV7-8 to TRBJ2-6, with TRBD2 as a possible D gene (5 bases). The CDR3 DNA reads as TGTGCCAGCAGCTTACGGGGAGCTGGGGCCAACGTCCTGACTTTC. Amino acid sequence: CASSLRGAGANVLTF.